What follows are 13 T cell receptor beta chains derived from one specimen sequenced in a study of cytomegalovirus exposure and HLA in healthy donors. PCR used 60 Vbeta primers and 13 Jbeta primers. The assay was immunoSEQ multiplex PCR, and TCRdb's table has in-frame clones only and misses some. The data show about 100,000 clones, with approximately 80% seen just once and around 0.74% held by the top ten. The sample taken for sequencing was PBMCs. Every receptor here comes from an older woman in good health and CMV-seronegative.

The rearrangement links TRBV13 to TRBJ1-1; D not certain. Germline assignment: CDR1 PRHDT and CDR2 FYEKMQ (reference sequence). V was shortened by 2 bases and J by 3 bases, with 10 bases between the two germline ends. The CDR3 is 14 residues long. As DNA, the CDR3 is TGTGCCAGCAGCTTACCGGGTAGGCACACTGAAGCTTTCTTT. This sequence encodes CASSLPGRHTEAFF.

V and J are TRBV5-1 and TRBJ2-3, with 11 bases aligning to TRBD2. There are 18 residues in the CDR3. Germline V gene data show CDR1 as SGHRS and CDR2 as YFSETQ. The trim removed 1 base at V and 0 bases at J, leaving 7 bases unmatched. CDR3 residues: CASSLSSGGASSTDTQYF. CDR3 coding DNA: TGCGCCAGCAGCTTGAGTAGCGGGGGGGCCTCTAGCACAGATACGCAGTATTTT.

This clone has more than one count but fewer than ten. The DNA for the CDR3 is TGTGCCATCGGCACAGGGAATACTGAAGCTTTCTTT. The encoded protein is CAIGTGNTEAFF. The V and J genes are TRBV10-3 and TRBJ1-1; D is possibly TRBD1 (6 bases). CDR3 size: 12 residues. Trimming left V 8 bases short and J 5 bases short, with 12 bases between. CDR1 and CDR2 (germline): ENHRY, SYGVKD.

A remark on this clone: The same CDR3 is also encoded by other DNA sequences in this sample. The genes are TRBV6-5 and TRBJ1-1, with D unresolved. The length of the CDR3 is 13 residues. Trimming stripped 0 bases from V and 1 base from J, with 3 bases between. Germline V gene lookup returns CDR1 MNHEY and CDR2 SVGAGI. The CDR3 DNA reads TGTGCCAGCAGTTACTCCCGGAACACTGAAGCTTTCTTT. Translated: CASSYSRNTEAFF.

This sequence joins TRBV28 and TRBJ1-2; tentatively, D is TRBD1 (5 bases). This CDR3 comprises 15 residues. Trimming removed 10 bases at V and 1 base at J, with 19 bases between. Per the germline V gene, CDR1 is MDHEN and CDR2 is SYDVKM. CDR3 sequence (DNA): TGTGCCACCTCGAAGGGGCGCCGGGTTAACTATGGCTACACCTTC. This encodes CATSKGRRVNYGYTF.

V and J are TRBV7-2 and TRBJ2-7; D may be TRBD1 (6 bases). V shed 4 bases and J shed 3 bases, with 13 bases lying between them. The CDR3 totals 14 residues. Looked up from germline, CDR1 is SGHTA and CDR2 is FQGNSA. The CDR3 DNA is TGTGCCAGCAGCTATGGCGAACAGGGCTACGAGCAGTACTTC. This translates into CASSYGEQGYEQYF. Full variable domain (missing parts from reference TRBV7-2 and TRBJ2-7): GAGVSQSPSNKVTEKGKDVELRCDPISGHTALYWYRQSLGQGLEFLIYFQGNSAPDKSGLPSDRFSAERTGGSVSTLTIQRTQQEDSAVYLCASSYGEQGYEQYFGPGTRLTVT.

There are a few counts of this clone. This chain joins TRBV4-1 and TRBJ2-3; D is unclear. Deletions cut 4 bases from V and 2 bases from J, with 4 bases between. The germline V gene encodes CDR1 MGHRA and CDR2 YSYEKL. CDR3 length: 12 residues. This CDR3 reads CASSPNTDTQYF. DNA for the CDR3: TGCGCCAGCAGCCCAAACACAGATACGCAGTATTTT.

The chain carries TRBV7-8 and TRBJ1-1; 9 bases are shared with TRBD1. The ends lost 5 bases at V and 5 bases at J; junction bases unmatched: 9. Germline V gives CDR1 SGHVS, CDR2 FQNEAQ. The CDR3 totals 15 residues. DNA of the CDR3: TGTGCCAGCAGCGGACCACAGGGGGCTGGGACTGAAGCTTTCTTT. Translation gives CASSGPQGAGTEAFF.

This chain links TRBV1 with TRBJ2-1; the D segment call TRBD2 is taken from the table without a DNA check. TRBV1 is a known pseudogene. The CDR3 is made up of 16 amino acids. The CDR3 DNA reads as TGCACCAGCAGCCAAGAGCCTGTACGGGGGGGCAATGAGCAGTTCTTC. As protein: CTSSQEPVRGGNEQFF.

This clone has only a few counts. The CDR3 coding sequence is TGTGCCAGCAGGAGGGCGGGACTAGCTATAGATGAGCAGTTCTTC. Protein product: CASRRAGLAIDEQFF. This chain connects TRBV6-5 to TRBJ2-1; 9 nucleotides agree with TRBD2. The CDR3 totals 15 residues. V gave up 6 bases and J gave up 8 bases; unmatched junction bases: 11. Germline CDR1 reads MNHEY; CDR2 reads SVGAGI.

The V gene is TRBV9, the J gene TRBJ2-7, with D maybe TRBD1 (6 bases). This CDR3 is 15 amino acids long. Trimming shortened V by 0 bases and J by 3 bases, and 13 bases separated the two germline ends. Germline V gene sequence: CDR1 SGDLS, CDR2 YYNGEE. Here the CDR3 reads CASSVEQGPYYEQYF. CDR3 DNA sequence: TGTGCCAGCAGCGTAGAACAGGGCCCCTACTACGAGCAGTACTTC. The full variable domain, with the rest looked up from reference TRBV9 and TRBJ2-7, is DSGVTQTPKHLITATGQRVTLRCSPRSGDLSVYWYQQSLDQGLQFLIQYYNGEERAKGNILERFSAQQFPDLHSELNLSSLELGDSALYFCASSVEQGPYYEQYFGPGTRLTVT.

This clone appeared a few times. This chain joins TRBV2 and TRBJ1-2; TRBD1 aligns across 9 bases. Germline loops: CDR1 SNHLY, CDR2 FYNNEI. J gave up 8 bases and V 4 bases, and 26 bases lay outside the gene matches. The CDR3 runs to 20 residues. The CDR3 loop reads CASSGGIRGTGKVAVRGYTF. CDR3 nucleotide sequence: TGTGCCAGCAGTGGGGGAATACGGGGGACAGGGAAAGTAGCGGTTCGCGGCTACACCTTC.

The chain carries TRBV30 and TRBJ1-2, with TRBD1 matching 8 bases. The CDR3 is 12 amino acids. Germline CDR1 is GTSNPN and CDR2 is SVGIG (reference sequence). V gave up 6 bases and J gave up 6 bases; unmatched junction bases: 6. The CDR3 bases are TGTGCCTGCGTGGACAGGGAGGATGGCTACACCTTC. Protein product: CACVDREDGYTF.